A selection of T cell receptor beta chains follows, all from one sample in a study of CD8 T cells in ankylosing spondylitis. In TCRdb, the 5' RACE reads were re-called with MiXCR into one record per CDR3 protein. Of around 100,000 distinct CDR3 sequences in the sample, roughly 8.8% were seen once. Sequencing input: blood, either unsorted or a sorted T cell fraction (not recorded which). Source of these receptors: a male donor with ankylosing spondylitis. CDR3s include the opening cysteine and the closing phenylalanine or tryptophan. A D gene is named only where the DNA matches it firmly.

J gene | D gene | V gene | CDR3 protein
TRBJ2-1 | NA | TRBV5-6 | CASSLDTGPNEQFF
TRBJ2-7 | NA | TRBV12-3/TRBV12-4 | CASSLGGTTTYEQYF
TRBJ2-7 | NA | TRBV7-9 | CASSLRLGAPYEQYF
TRBJ1-6 | TRBD1 | TRBV5-1 | CASSSTGDSYNSPLHF
TRBJ1-1 | NA | TRBV24-1 | CATSDPADGEAFF
TRBJ1-5 | NA | TRBV12-5 | CASGSSGLDNQPQHF
TRBJ2-1 | NA | TRBV7-9 | CASSLSAYSEQFF
TRBJ2-7 | NA | TRBV7-9 | CASSHENEQYF
TRBJ2-7 | TRBD2 | TRBV30 | CAWSVGLAGGGSYEQYF
TRBJ1-1 | TRBD1 | TRBV19 | CASTATGSFTEAFF
TRBJ2-2 | NA | TRBV20-1 | CSAREDGRNTGELFF
TRBJ2-5 | TRBD2 | TRBV5-6 | CASSREDATQYF
TRBJ2-7 | NA | TRBV30 | CAWSVLTEALSYEQYF
TRBJ2-7 | TRBD2 | TRBV20-1 | CSATTSGIAYEQYF
TRBJ2-2 | NA | TRBV7-9 | CASSPWSGELFF
TRBJ2-1 | NA | TRBV7-9 | CASGGGQYSYNEQFF
TRBJ1-5 | NA | TRBV20-1 | CSARRPQGNQPQHF
TRBJ2-2 | NA | TRBV7-9 | CASSLGPLSELFF
TRBJ2-5 | NA | TRBV30 | CAWSPPPPYQETQYF
TRBJ2-2 | TRBD2 | TRBV7-8 | CASSLARGGELFF
TRBJ1-2 | NA | TRBV9 | CASSVVRVSGDYGYTF
TRBJ1-5 | NA | TRBV3-1 | CASSQDGGQPQHF
TRBJ2-3 | NA | TRBV19 | CASSDTDTQYF
TRBJ2-6 | TRBD2 | TRBV9 | CASSVGTSGSGANVLTF
TRBJ1-2 | NA | TRBV11-2 | CASSTSNYGYTF
TRBJ1-6 | NA | TRBV14 | CASSWDFESLHF
TRBJ2-1 | TRBD2 | TRBV7-8 | CASSFGLGLAEMSSYNEQFF
TRBJ2-5 | NA | TRBV7-8 | CASSFLGPQETQYF
TRBJ1-1 | NA | TRBV12-3/TRBV12-4 | CASSAAGRDTEAFF
TRBJ1-2 | TRBD1 | TRBV2 | CASSDPRTGNYGYTF
TRBJ1-1 | NA | TRBV29-1 | CSVTKGGSNTEAFF
TRBJ1-3 | NA | TRBV27 | CASSPDGNSGNTIYF
TRBJ2-1 | NA | TRBV6-1 | CASSPLGISSYNEQFF
TRBJ2-5 | NA | TRBV27 | CASSNFIGGTQYF
TRBJ2-7 | TRBD2 | TRBV6-5 | CASSSTGTSGRAPYEQYF
TRBJ2-7 | TRBD2 | TRBV7-2 | CASSSRAGGYEQYF
TRBJ1-5 | TRBD1 | TRBV19 | CASDFGQGNWQPQHF
TRBJ2-1 | NA | TRBV12-5 | CASAVGPREYEQFF
TRBJ2-1 | NA | TRBV11-2 | CASSLLSTRGGNEQFF
TRBJ1-5 | NA | TRBV19 | CASSMWGASNQPQHF
TRBJ1-6 | TRBD1 | TRBV20-1 | CSASGGTGVISPLHF
TRBJ2-2 | NA | TRBV5-6 | CASSFWWESETGELFF
TRBJ1-1 | NA | TRBV5-6 | CASSLLGRTEAFF
TRBJ2-1 | NA | TRBV29-1 | CSVVGVDRTPGEQFF
TRBJ2-2 | NA | TRBV20-1 | CSAGLNFAQTGELFF
TRBJ1-1 | TRBD1 | TRBV12-3/TRBV12-4 | CASSLPRDRLNTEAFF
TRBJ2-3 | NA | TRBV27 | CASSLLALPDTQYF
TRBJ2-5 | NA | TRBV7-9 | CASSPAVGVRETQYF
TRBJ1-4 | NA | TRBV18 | CASSQTTARGEKLFF
TRBJ2-1 | TRBD1 | TRBV5-1 | CASSRPDDRGGSSYNEQFF
TRBJ2-7 | NA | TRBV10-2 | CASQVGPYEQYF